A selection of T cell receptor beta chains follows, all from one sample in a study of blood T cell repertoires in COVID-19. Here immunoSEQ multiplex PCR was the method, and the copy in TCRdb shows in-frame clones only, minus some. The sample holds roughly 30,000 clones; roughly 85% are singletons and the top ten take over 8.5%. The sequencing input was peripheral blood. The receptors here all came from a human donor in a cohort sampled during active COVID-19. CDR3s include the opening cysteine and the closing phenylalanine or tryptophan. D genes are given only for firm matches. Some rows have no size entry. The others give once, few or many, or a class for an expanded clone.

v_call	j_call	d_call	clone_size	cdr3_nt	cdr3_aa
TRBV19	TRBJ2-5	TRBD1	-	TGTGCCAGTAGTACCCCCTTTCCGGGACAGGGAATAGAGACCCAGTACTTC	CASSTPFPGQGIETQYF
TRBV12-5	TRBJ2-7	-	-	TGTGCTAGTGGTTTGGTACGTCCAGGGCGGTACGAGCAGTACTTC	CASGLVRPGRYEQYF
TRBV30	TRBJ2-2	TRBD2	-	TGTGCCTGGGCCCTTGGACTAGCGGGACCCGGGGAGCTGTTTTTT	CAWALGLAGPGELFF
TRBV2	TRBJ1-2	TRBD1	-	TGTGCCAGCAGTGGAGCGGTACAGGGGGTAGGCTACACCTTC	CASSGAVQGVGYTF
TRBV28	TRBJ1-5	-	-	TGTGCCAGCAGTACAGCTAATCAGCCCCAGCATTTT	CASSTANQPQHF
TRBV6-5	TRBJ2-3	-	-	TGTGCCAGCAGTTACACACTAGGTACAGATACGCAGTATTTT	CASSYTLGTDTQYF
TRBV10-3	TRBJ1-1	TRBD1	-	TGTGCCATCAGTGCAACGGGACAGTTAAATCAAGCTTTCTTT	CAISATGQLNQAFF
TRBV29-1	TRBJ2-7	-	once	TGCAGCGTGGCCGGGACTTACGAGCAGTACTTC	CSVAGTYEQYF
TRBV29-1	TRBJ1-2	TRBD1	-	TGCAGCGTTGAGGACAGGGTTAACTATGGCTACACCTTC	CSVEDRVNYGYTF
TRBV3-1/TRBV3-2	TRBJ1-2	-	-	TGTGCCAGCAGCCAAGGTGTAGGGGTTGGAGGCTACACCTTC	CASSQGVGVGGYTF
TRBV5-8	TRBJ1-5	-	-	TGTGCCAGCAGCTTGGACACGGGGAGCAATCAGCCCCAGCATTTT	CASSLDTGSNQPQHF
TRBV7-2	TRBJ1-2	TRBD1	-	TGTGCCAGCAGCGCGACAGGGGCCTATGGCTACACCTTC	CASSATGAYGYTF
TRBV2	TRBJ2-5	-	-	TGTGCCAGCAGCGCAGGCACCTACCAAGAGACCCAGTACTTC	CASSAGTYQETQYF
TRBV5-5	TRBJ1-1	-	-	TGTGCCAGCAGCGACAAACAGGGCCCCACTGAAGCTTTCTTT	CASSDKQGPTEAFF
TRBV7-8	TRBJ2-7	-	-	TGTGCCAGCAGCTTAGTGGGAGTCGTGGGGGCCCACGAGCAGTACTTC	CASSLVGVVGAHEQYF
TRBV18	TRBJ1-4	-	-	TGTGCCAGCTCACGGAACAGGGTTGGCGTAACTAATGAAAAACTGTTTTTT	CASSRNRVGVTNEKLFF
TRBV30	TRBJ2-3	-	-	TGTGCCTGGGGACTAGCCCAGGGGGTTGTTACGCAGTATTTT	CAWGLAQGVVTQYF
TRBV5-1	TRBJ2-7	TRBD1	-	TGCGCCAGCAGCCCCCCCGGGACAGGGTTCTCCTACGAGCAGTACTTC	CASSPPGTGFSYEQYF
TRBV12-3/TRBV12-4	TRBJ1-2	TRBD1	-	TGTGCCAGCAGAGGGACAGCGAGTGGCGGCTACACCTTC	CASRGTASGGYTF
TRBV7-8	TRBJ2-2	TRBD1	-	TGTGCCAGCCTAAATGGCGGGACAGGGAACACCGGGGAGCTGTTTTTT	CASLNGGTGNTGELFF
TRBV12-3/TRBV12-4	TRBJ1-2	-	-	TGTGCCAGCCACGGGTTCCGGAGCTATGGCTACACCTTC	CASHGFRSYGYTF
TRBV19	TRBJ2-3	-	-	TGTGCCAGTAGTATAGGAGGACTGTCTACTAGCACAGATACGCAGTATTTT	CASSIGGLSTSTDTQYF
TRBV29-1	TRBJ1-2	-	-	TGCAGCGTTGAAGGGGGGCAGGTTCAAGGCTACACCTTC	CSVEGGQVQGYTF
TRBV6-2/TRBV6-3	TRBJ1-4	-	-	TGTGCCAGCAGTTACGGGGACAATAATGAAAAACTGTTTTTT	CASSYGDNNEKLFF
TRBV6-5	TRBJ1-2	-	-	TGTGCCAGCAGTAGGGACGGGGGTAACTATGGCTACACCTTC	CASSRDGGNYGYTF
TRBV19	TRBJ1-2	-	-	TGTGCCAGTAGTATCCTGACAGGCGACGGCTACACCTTC	CASSILTGDGYTF
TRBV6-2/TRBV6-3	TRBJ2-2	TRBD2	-	TGTGCCAGCAGTCCACTATATTTAGCGGGAGGGCCGCACACCGGGGAGCTGTTTTTT	CASSPLYLAGGPHTGELFF
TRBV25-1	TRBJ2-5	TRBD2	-	TGTGCCAGCAGTGAATCCGTAAGACTTGCCTCGGGAGGGACCCAGTACTTC	CASSESVRLASGGTQYF
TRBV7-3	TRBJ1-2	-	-	TGTGCCAGCAGCTCACTGCCGAGGAGGCAGGATTCTTATGGCTACACCTTC	CASSSLPRRQDSYGYTF
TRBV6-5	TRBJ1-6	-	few	TGTGCCAGTCGCAGGAAGACCAATTCACCCCTCCACTTT	CASRRKTNSPLHF
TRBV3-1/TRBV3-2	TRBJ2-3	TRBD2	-	TGTGCCAGCAGCCAAGTTTCCCTAGCGGGAGTTGGAACAGATACGCAGTATTTT	CASSQVSLAGVGTDTQYF
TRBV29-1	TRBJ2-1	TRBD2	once	TGCAGCGTTGATGCGGGGGGCAATGAGCAGTTCTTC	CSVDAGGNEQFF
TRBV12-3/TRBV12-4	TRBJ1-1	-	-	TGTGCCAGCAGTTTAGTGAGGAACACTGAAGCTTTCTTT	CASSLVRNTEAFF
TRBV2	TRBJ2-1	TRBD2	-	TGTGCCAGCAGTGAGACTAGCGGGGTCTTCAATGAGCAGTTCTTC	CASSETSGVFNEQFF
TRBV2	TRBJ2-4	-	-	TGTGCCAGCAGTGAAACAGGTTTTTCCATCCACCAAAACATTCAGTACTTC	CASSETGFSIHQNIQYF
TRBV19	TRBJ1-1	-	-	TGTGCCAGTAGTACCCGAATGGCACCCAAGAACACTGAAGCTTTCTTT	CASSTRMAPKNTEAFF
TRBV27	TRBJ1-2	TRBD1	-	TGTGCCAGCAGTTTAAGAGGGAGTTCCGCTTCTCCGGGACAGGGCTCCGTGAGCTATGGCTACACCTTC	CASSLRGSSASPGQGSVSYGYTF
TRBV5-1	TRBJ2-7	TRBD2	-	TGCGCCAGCAGCTTCCTAACTAGCGGGACCTCTGGCGAGCAGTACTTC	CASSFLTSGTSGEQYF
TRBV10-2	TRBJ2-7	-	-	TGCGCCAGCACCGAGGGGGCTAGCGGGCGCAACGAGCAGTACTTC	CASTEGASGRNEQYF
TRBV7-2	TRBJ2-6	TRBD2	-	TGTGCCAGCAGCTTAACTAGCGGGAGGGCGACTGGGGCCAACGTCCTGACTTTC	CASSLTSGRATGANVLTF
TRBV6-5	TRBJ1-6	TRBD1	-	TGTGCCAGCAGTTACTCAGGGGGCCGTTCACCCCTCCACTTT	CASSYSGGRSPLHF
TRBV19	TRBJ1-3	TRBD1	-	TGTGCCAGTAGTTCCCCGGGACAGGGAGACGGAAACACCATATATTTT	CASSSPGQGDGNTIYF
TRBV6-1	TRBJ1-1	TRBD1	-	TGTGCCAGCAGTGAAAAACAGGGGTTTAAAGCTTTCTTT	CASSEKQGFKAFF
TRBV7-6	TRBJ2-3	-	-	TGTGCCAGCAGCCAGCAGGGGTACACAGATACGCAGTATTTT	CASSQQGYTDTQYF